The clone carrying this T cell receptor (beta chain) occurred once. Its antigen is unknown. Quantitative 5'-RACE with molecular barcodes produced the TCR beta libraries. MiXCR was run by TCRdb on the 5' RACE reads, yielding one entry per CDR3 protein. This sample has a few hundred thousand distinct CDR3 sequences, with around 11% found just once. These data belong to a study of CD8 T cells in ankylosing spondylitis. Study-level findings and limits: What appeared characteristic of ankylosing spondylitis blood was a TCR beta motif of under 10 highly homologous variants.

Germline loops: CDR1 SGHTA, CDR2 FQGNSA. The V segment lost 2 bases and the J segment 2 bases; nucleotides outside the gene matches: 3. The CDR3 spans 15 residues. Source material: blood, either unsorted or a sorted T cell fraction (not recorded which). The chain has TRBV7-2 and TRBJ1-2; TRBD1 aligns across 9 bases. This TCR was sampled from a male donor with ankylosing spondylitis or in good health (not recorded which). The DNA of the CDR3 is TGTGCCAGCAGCTTACGGACAGGGGTGAACTATGGCTACACCTTC. Its protein is CASSLRTGVNYGYTF.